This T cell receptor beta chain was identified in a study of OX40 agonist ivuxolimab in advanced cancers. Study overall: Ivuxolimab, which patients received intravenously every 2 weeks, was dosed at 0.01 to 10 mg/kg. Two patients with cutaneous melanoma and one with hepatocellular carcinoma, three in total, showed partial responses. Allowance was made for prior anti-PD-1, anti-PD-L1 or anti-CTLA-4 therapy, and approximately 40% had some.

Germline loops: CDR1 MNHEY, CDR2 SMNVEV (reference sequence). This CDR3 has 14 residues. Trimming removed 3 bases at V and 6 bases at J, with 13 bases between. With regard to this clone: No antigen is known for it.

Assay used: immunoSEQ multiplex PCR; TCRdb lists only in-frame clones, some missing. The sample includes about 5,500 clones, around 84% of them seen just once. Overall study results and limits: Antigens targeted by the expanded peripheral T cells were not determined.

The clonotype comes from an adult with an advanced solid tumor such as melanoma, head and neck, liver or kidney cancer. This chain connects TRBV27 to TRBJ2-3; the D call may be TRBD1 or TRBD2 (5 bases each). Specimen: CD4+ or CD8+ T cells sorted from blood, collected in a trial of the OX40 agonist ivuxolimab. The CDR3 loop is CASSLGTARDTQYF. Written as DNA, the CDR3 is TGTGCCAGCAGTTTGGGGACGGCACGCGATACGCAGTATTTT.